The 6 T cell receptor beta chains in this list originate from one sample, sequenced in a study of T cell responses to AZD1222 COVID-19 vaccine (dated by TCRdb to the early 2020s). The time point label here, explained by the study, means: baseline before first vaccination. The library was prepared using the immunoSEQ multiplex PCR assay. The table comes from immuneACCESS by way of TCRdb, which keeps in-frame sequences with V and J called. Part of the clones is missing from these tables; in studies checked, under half for an unresolved V gene and the rest for unknown reasons. A total of about 110,000 clones appear in this sample, around 94% of them only once. The ten largest clones represent 2.2% of the sample. The material sequenced was peripheral blood, taken on day 0 of AZD1222 vaccination. The receptors come from an adult in good health.

V is TRBV19 and J is TRBJ1-6, with a weak D call TRBD1 (6 bases). V was trimmed by 8 bases and J by 7 bases, leaving 12 bases between them. This CDR3 comprises 13 residues. Germline V gene data show CDR1 as LNHDA and CDR2 as SQIVND (reference sequence). CDR3 in amino acids: CASSFRGNSPLHF. The DNA for the CDR3 is TGTGCCAGTTCCTTCAGGGGAAATTCACCCCTCCACTTT. Full variable domain (rest looked up from reference TRBV19 and TRBJ1-6): DGGITQSPKYLFRKEGQNVTLSCEQNLNHDAMYWYRQDPGQGLRLIYYSQIVNDFQKGDIAEGYSVSREKKESFPLTVTSAQKNPTAFYLCASSFRGNSPLHFGNGTRLTVT.

The V gene is TRBV28, the J gene TRBJ2-4; 7 bases fit TRBD1. The CDR3 is made up of 15 amino acids. The ends lost 2 bases at V and 3 bases at J; junction bases unmatched: 4. CDR1 and CDR2 (germline): MDHEN, SYDVKM. The DNA for the CDR3 is TGTGCCAGCAGTTTAACAGGGGCCTACAAAAACATTCAGTACTTC. Translated: CASSLTGAYKNIQYF.

The J gene is TRBJ1-5, the V gene TRBV5-5; D remains ambiguous. CDR1 SGHKS and CDR2 YYEKEE come from the germline V gene (reference sequence). The CDR3 consists of 16 residues. The ends were cut back, 0 bases at V and 6 bases at J, with 16 bases in the middle. In DNA, the CDR3 is TGTGCCAGCAGCTTGGGTGCGGCGTCGGACCTTCAGCCCCAGCATTTT. Protein sequence: CASSLGAASDLQPQHF.

The V gene is TRBV9, the J gene TRBJ1-4, with D perhaps matching TRBD1 (5 bases). The CDR3 consists of 15 residues. V shed 0 bases and J shed 7 bases, with 13 bases lying between them. Germline assignment: CDR1 SGDLS and CDR2 YYNGEE. The CDR3, as DNA: TGTGCCAGCAGCGTAGGCATGGGGCGCGGTGAAAAACTGTTTTTT. Its protein is CASSVGMGRGEKLFF.

The rearrangement joins TRBV7-2 to TRBJ1-2; 10 bases are shared with TRBD1. Trimming took 3 bases from V and 5 from J; bases not matched to a gene: 3. This CDR3 has 14 residues. The germline V gene has CDR1 SGHTA and CDR2 FQGNSA. The CDR3 here is CASSFDRGLYGYTF. DNA of the CDR3: TGTGCCAGCAGCTTTGACAGGGGGCTATATGGCTACACCTTC. The variable domain in full, with the rest retrieved from reference TRBV7-2 and TRBJ1-2, is GAGVSQSPSNKVTEKGKDVELRCDPISGHTALYWYRQSLGQGLEFLIYFQGNSAPDKSGLPSDRFSAERTGGSVSTLTIQRTQQEDSAVYLCASSFDRGLYGYTFGSGTRLTVV.

The genes are TRBV30 and TRBJ1-2; a possible D gene is TRBD1 (6 bases). In germline, CDR1 is GTSNPN, CDR2 SVGIG (reference sequence). V shed 5 bases and J shed 5 bases, with 15 bases lying between them. CDR3 size: 13 residues. The CDR3 protein is CAWSKGGAYGYTF. Here the CDR3 DNA reads TGTGCCTGGTCAAAAGGGGGGGCATATGGCTACACCTTC. The full variable domain, with the rest looked up from reference TRBV30 and TRBJ1-2, is SQTIHQWPATLVQPVGSPLSLECTVEGTSNPNLYWYRQAAGRGLQLLFYSVGIGQISSEVPQNLSASRPQDRQFILSSKKLLLSDSGFYLCAWSKGGAYGYTFGSGTRLTVV.